A selection of T cell receptor beta chains follows, all from one sample in a study of cytomegalovirus exposure and HLA in healthy donors. Some clones are missing from TCRdb's copy, which holds only in-frame ones; the method was immunoSEQ multiplex PCR. The sample consists of 150,000 to 200,000 clones, roughly 76% of them appearing once. The sequenced sample consisted of PBMCs. The receptors shown here come from a man in his forties or fifties in good health and CMV-seropositive. Each CDR3 is given with its conserved first and last residue. Each record gives: J gene, V gene, CDR3 protein.

>TRBJ1-2|TRBV5-1
CASSLGWTDSYGYTF
>TRBJ2-3|TRBV6-4
CASSEQGADTQYF
>TRBJ1-5|TRBV7-9
CASRQFSNQPQHF
>TRBJ2-1|TRBV11-3
CASSLEAGTYNEQFF
>TRBJ2-3|TRBV6-6
CASSPVDTQYF
>TRBJ1-5|TRBV19
CASSISSADNQPQHF
>TRBJ1-4|TRBV27
CASSVRGLEKLFF
>TRBJ1-2|TRBV7-2
CASSLTGTVNYGYTF
>TRBJ2-7|TRBV9
CASSSSGLEGQYF
>TRBJ2-5|TRBV28
CASSISGDVLETQYF
>TRBJ1-2|TRBV5-6
CASSLGQDYGYTF
>TRBJ1-1|TRBV7-9
CASSLGGQITEAFF
>TRBJ1-5|TRBV30
CAWSVRSGNQPQHF
>TRBJ2-4|TRBV4-3
CASSQEQGENIQYF
>TRBJ1-6|TRBV30
CAWKRDPHYNSPLHF
>TRBJ2-2|TRBV30
CAWAIAGGPGELFF
>TRBJ2-3|TRBV4-3
CASSQGGTAGDTQYF
>TRBJ2-3|TRBV7-3
CASSPGQGVTNTQYF
>.|TRBV5-6
CASSFPWGVYEQYF
>TRBJ1-1|TRBV5-1
CASSSTVGVNTEAFF
>TRBJ2-4|TRBV5-1
CASSLIEGTGNIQYF
>TRBJ2-5|TRBV2
CASRTSGGETQYF
>TRBJ1-1|TRBV12-5
CASGLVRGLLNTEAFF
>TRBJ2-7|TRBV20-1
CSAEDVSEQYF
>TRBJ2-7|TRBV10-3
CAISDLLGGQGGLQYF
>TRBJ2-5|TRBV19
CASSTDGGETQYF
>TRBJ2-2|TRBV5-6
CASGGDTGELFF
>TRBJ2-6|TRBV5-1
CASSLAGGGSSGANVLTF
>TRBJ2-7|TRBV11-2
CASSSWNYERYF
>TRBJ1-2|TRBV28
CASSLRGGDGYTF
>TRBJ2-7|TRBV6-5
CASSRTGGDEQYF
>TRBJ1-2|TRBV19
CASSIPGGAGGYTF
>TRBJ1-1|TRBV27
CASSLSRGNTEAFF
>TRBJ1-1|TRBV27
CASSLRRVGTEAFF
>TRBJ1-5|TRBV7-2
CASSSDISGLQPQHF
>TRBJ1-5|TRBV28
CASSDRVNQPQHF
>TRBJ2-5|TRBV4-2
CASSQDPSGGVMETQYF
>TRBJ1-2|TRBV7-8
CASSLFVYSLQGAPGYTF
>TRBJ2-3|TRBV5-4
CASSLGGGTDTQYF
>TRBJ2-1|TRBV2
CASMEGGPGDEQFF
>TRBJ2-3|TRBV4-3
CASSQAQGVGVGAQYF
>TRBJ2-7|TRBV7-2
CASSLSQYEQYF
>TRBJ2-1|TRBV6-1
CASSAGGGQGIDEQFF
>TRBJ1-2|TRBV2
CASSEAGGYGYTF
>TRBJ2-7|TRBV4-2
CASSQDAGDLGYEQYF
>TRBJ2-7|TRBV7-8
CASSLIPGGSYEQYF
>TRBJ1-2|TRBV5-6
CASTTWGPPHGYTF
>TRBJ1-5|TRBV7-6
CASSLSPGQGGNQPQHF
>TRBJ1-1|TRBV10-3
CAISEAGGTEAFF
>TRBJ2-5|TRBV7-9
CASSQPNQVPQETQYF
>TRBJ2-1|TRBV5-1
CASSLGGHNEQFF
>TRBJ2-2|TRBV7-9
CASSLGGEEWTGELFF
>TRBJ1-2|TRBV7-2
CASSKTASETYDTF
>TRBJ2-5|TRBV11-1
CASSLVAGTSGGETQYF
>TRBJ1-2|TRBV5-4
CASSLGALLEGYTF
>TRBJ2-3|TRBV7-9
CASSLTELDTQYF
>TRBJ1-3|TRBV7-9
CASRSPGGPGNTIYF